The rows below give T cell receptor beta chains drawn from one sample of a study of human thymus T cells. TCRdb's table, derived via immunoSEQ multiplex PCR, lists solely in-frame clones and lacks some. The sample records tens of thousands of clones, nearly 95% being singletons. The material sequenced was blood. The receptors here all came from a boy under three years old with a congenital heart defect but otherwise immunologically healthy. CDR3s include the opening cysteine and the closing phenylalanine or tryptophan. The order of the fields is CDR3 length, V gene, J gene, CDR3 protein.

cdr3_length: 16
v_call: TRBV7-6
j_call: TRBJ2-7
cdr3_aa: CASSFSPGLDPREQYF

cdr3_length: 16
v_call: TRBV30
j_call: TRBJ1-1
cdr3_aa: CAWSVHSGGANTEAFF

cdr3_length: 15
v_call: TRBV9
j_call: TRBJ1-1
cdr3_aa: CASSTRHGMNTEAFF

cdr3_length: 12
v_call: TRBV7-9
j_call: TRBJ2-2
cdr3_aa: CASSLEGGELFF

cdr3_length: 14
v_call: TRBV7-2
j_call: TRBJ2-3
cdr3_aa: CASSPLGEADTQYF

cdr3_length: 17
v_call: TRBV5-1
j_call: TRBJ2-3
cdr3_aa: CASSDPLGQGGTDTQYF

cdr3_length: 14
v_call: TRBV7-2
j_call: TRBJ2-5
cdr3_aa: CASSLGFAKETQYF

cdr3_length: 11
v_call: TRBV12-5
j_call: TRBJ2-3
cdr3_aa: CASGLGDTQYF

cdr3_length: 14
v_call: TRBV29-1
j_call: TRBJ2-3
cdr3_aa: CSVEDKGAPDTQYF

cdr3_length: 15
v_call: TRBV18
j_call: TRBJ2-3
cdr3_aa: CASSTLGGTTDTQYF

cdr3_length: 15
v_call: TRBV7-9
j_call: TRBJ1-1
cdr3_aa: CASSSLLSGRPEAFF

cdr3_length: 11
v_call: TRBV25-1
j_call: TRBJ2-7
cdr3_aa: CASSGGYEQYF

cdr3_length: 13
v_call: TRBV4-3
j_call: TRBJ2-2
cdr3_aa: CASSQDGGVELFF

cdr3_length: 13
v_call: TRBV30
j_call: TRBJ2-7
cdr3_aa: CAWSGGQGDEQYF

cdr3_length: 15
v_call: TRBV27
j_call: TRBJ2-7
cdr3_aa: CASSLSKRGQHEQYF

cdr3_length: 13
v_call: TRBV4-1
j_call: TRBJ2-3
cdr3_aa: CASSSSGVDTQYF

cdr3_length: 15
v_call: TRBV27
j_call: TRBJ2-1
cdr3_aa: CASSLGLPQVNEQFF

cdr3_length: 17
v_call: TRBV4-2
j_call: TRBJ2-3
cdr3_aa: CASSQDLAGGPTDTQYF